This TCR beta chain was observed in a study of blood T cell repertoires in COVID-19. Study details: The United States, Italy and Spain were the sources of the acute and convalescent COVID-19 samples. Sources were T cells, B-cell-depleted T cells, or PBMCs; the material itself was cDNA or gDNA.

In the original workflow: For nucleated cells, counts were estimated from reference gene primer amplification. Generated by immunoSEQ multiplex PCR, the TCRdb table keeps only in-frame clones and is missing some. From that table come the V and J calls and clone size; the DNA was used to work out D and trimming. The sample yields over 250,000 clones, around 88% seen once. This clone showed up just a few times. During active infection, Seattle patients enrolled and were then monitored through disease. This sequence was found in a woman in her sixties or seventies with COVID-19, enrolled during active disease. The sample consisted of peripheral blood.

CDR3 amino acids: CASSLRDTGELFF. CDR3 in DNA: TGTGCCAGCAGCTTACGGGACACCGGGGAGCTGTTTTTT. The rearrangement uses TRBV11-3 and TRBJ2-2, with unresolved D. The CDR3 contains 13 residues. V gave up 2 bases and J gave up 3 bases, with 4 bases separating them. Germline V gene lookup returns CDR1 SGHNT and CDR2 YENEEA.